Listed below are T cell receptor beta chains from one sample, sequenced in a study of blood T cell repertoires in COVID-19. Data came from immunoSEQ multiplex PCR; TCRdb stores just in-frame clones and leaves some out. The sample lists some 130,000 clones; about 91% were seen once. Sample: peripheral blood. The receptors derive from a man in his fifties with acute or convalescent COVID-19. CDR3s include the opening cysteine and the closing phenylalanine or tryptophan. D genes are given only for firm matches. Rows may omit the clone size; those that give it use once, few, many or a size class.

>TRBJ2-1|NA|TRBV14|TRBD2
CASSLGTSGIGEQFF
TGTGCCAGCAGCCTCGGGACTAGCGGGATCGGTGAGCAGTTCTTC
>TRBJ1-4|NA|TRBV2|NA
CASRGTPLGNEKLFF
TGTGCCAGCAGGGGGACTCCTTTAGGAAATGAAAAACTGTTTTTT
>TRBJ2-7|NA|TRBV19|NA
CASSIQDTGYEQYF
TGTGCCAGTAGTATCCAGGACACAGGCTACGAGCAGTACTTC
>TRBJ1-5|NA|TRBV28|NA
CASRIGNQPQHF
TGTGCCAGCAGAATCGGCAATCAGCCCCAGCATTTT
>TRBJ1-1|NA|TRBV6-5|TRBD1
CASSKQGAQQVKAFF
TGTGCCAGCAGTAAACAGGGGGCGCAACAGGTGAAAGCTTTCTTT
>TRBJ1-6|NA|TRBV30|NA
CAWSRTRELHF
TGTGCCTGGAGTCGGACGAGGGAACTCCACTTT
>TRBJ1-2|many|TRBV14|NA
CASSEDQGGFYGYTF
TGTGCCAGCAGCGAAGACCAGGGAGGTTTCTATGGCTACACCTTC
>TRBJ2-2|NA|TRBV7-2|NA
CASSLAGPSTGELFF
TGTGCCAGCAGCTTAGCGGGGCCCTCCACCGGGGAGCTGTTTTTT
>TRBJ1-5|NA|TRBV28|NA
CASSSGGFGPGDF
TGTGCCAGCAGTTCCGGGGGGTTCGGGCCCGGGGATTTT
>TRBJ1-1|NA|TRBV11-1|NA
CASSLGMGVGTEAFF
TGTGCCAGCAGCTTAGGGATGGGCGTCGGCACTGAAGCTTTCTTT
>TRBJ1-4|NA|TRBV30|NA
CAWSVPGVREKLFF
TGTGCCTGGAGTGTACCGGGGGTAAGAGAAAAACTGTTTTTT
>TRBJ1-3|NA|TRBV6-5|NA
CASSQSAGSGNTIYF
TGTGCCAGCAGCCAGTCCGCGGGCTCTGGAAACACCATATATTTT
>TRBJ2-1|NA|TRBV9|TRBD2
CASSPELTSGGAGNEQFF
TGTGCCAGCAGCCCCGAGTTAACTAGCGGGGGGGCGGGCAATGAGCAGTTCTTC
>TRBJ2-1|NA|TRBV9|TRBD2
CASSYNRAGGPYNEQFF
TGTGCCAGCAGCTATAATAGAGCGGGAGGGCCATACAATGAGCAGTTCTTC
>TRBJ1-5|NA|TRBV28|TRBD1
CASSLATGKGNQPQHF
TGTGCCAGCAGTTTGGCGACAGGGAAGGGCAATCAGCCCCAGCATTTT
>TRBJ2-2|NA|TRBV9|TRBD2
CASSVREGIAGELFF
TGTGCCAGCAGCGTAAGGGAGGGCATCGCCGGGGAGCTGTTTTTT
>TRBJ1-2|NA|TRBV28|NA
CASSAGGNYGYTF
TGTGCCAGCAGTGCTGGGGGGAACTATGGCTACACCTTC
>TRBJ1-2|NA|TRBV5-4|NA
CASSPLPGWTNYGYTF
TGTGCCAGCAGCCCCCTTCCAGGTTGGACTAACTATGGCTACACCTTC
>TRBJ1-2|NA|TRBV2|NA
CASTEPGGQDGYTF
TGTGCCAGCACCGAACCCGGGGGTCAGGATGGCTACACCTTC
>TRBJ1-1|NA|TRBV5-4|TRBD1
CASSPPGQLGDTEAFF
TGTGCCAGCAGCCCTCCGGGACAGCTAGGGGACACTGAAGCTTTCTTT
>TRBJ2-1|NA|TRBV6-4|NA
CASSDSSAGSYNEQFF
TGTGCCAGCAGTGACTCGTCTGCGGGCTCCTACAATGAGCAGTTCTTC
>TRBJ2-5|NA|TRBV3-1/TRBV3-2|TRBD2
CASARGVAGSGETQYF
TGTGCCAGCGCCCGGGGAGTAGCGGGGTCGGGAGAGACCCAGTACTTC
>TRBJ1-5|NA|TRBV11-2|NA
CASSLAPYNQPQHF
TGTGCCAGCAGCTTAGCCCCGTACAATCAGCCCCAGCATTTT
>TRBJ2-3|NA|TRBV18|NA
CASSPLGGGTDTQYF
TGTGCCAGCTCACCACTCGGCGGGGGCACAGATACGCAGTATTTT
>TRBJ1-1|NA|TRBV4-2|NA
CASSQGIAGDTTEAFF
TGTGCCAGCAGCCAAGGAATAGCGGGAGACACCACTGAAGCTTTCTTT
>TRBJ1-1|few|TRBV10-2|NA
CASREQGPTEAFF
TGCGCCAGCAGAGAACAGGGCCCCACTGAAGCTTTCTTT
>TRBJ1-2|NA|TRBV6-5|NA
CASSRQGWNYGYTF
TGTGCCAGCAGTCGCCAGGGCTGGAACTATGGCTACACCTTC